This T cell receptor (beta chain) was observed in a study of PD-1 blockade in classical Hodgkin lymphoma. Remarks on this clone: Its antigen is still unknown.

Exposure to brentuximab vedotin varied, and each patient had relapsed following autologous stem cell transplantation. After PBMCs were thawed, their CD8+ T cells were isolated by magnetic negative selection. The repertoire was sequenced with immunoSEQ multiplex PCR; TCRdb's copy has only in-frame clones and lacks some. The top ten hold about 24% of the sample, which has around 1,600 clones, 84% seen once. This CDR3 is built from 13 residues. Germline-derived CDR1 and CDR2 are SEHNR and FQNEAQ (reference sequence). V was shortened by 4 bases and J by 7 bases, with 14 bases between the two germline ends. Overall study results and limits: Nivolumab initiation under 1 year post-ASCT meant exclusion. Relapsed/refractory patients reportedly had the lowest baseline TCR diversity, below newly diagnosed patients, who were below healthy donors.

The TCR comes from a human donor with classical Hodgkin lymphoma. The sequenced sample was CD8+ T cells from blood, obtained at baseline. This rearrangement joins TRBV7-9 to TRBJ2-7; weak D call: TRBD2 (5 bases). The CDR3 DNA sequence: TGTGCCAGCAGCTCTGAGGGAGTTGTAGAGCAGTACTTC. Amino acid sequence: CASSSEGVVEQYF.